This is a list of T cell receptor beta chains from one sample in a study of Graves' ophthalmopathy and Graves' hyperthyroidism. TCRdb re-analysed the multiplex PCR reads in MiXCR, keeping a single row per CDR3 protein. The data contain about 550,000 distinct CDR3 sequences, roughly 39% of them singletons. Input material: peripheral blood or thyroid tissue (not recorded which). These receptors came from an adult man with Graves' hyperthyroidism. Each CDR3 is given without its conserved first and last residue. A D gene is named only where the DNA matches it firmly. Only some rows state a clone size, as once, few, many or a class for expanded clones.

TRBD1,TRBJ1-1,NA,TRBV20-1,SARAKGQGAHSDTEAF
NA,TRBJ2-5,NA,TRBV9,ASRVGTSREETQY
NA,TRBJ1-4,many,TRBV11-2,ASSLVDGFGEKLF
NA,TRBJ2-2,NA,TRBV24-1,ATSDSPGRPNTGELF
NA,TRBJ2-5,many,TRBV7-6,ASSPELETQY
NA,TRBJ1-2,once,TRBV9,ASSVTWGDYGYT
TRBD1,TRBJ1-1,many,TRBV2,ASSTGVRYTEAF
NA,TRBJ1-5,NA,TRBV12-3/TRBV12-4,ASSLRGEQFNFQPQH
TRBD1,TRBJ1-3,few,TRBV27,ASRQGTGNTIY
NA,TRBJ1-2,many,TRBV20-1,SAGPTYGYT
NA,TRBJ2-7,once,TRBV5-6,VSSLGHGPYEQY
NA,TRBJ1-2,few,TRBV9,ASSVDGDRNYGYT
NA,TRBJ2-7,NA,TRBV29-1,SLEGSSYKQY
NA,TRBJ1-1,NA,TRBV20-1,SALAGLNTEAF
NA,TRBJ2-7,NA,TRBV15,ATSDRGYNEQY
NA,TRBJ1-6,many,TRBV2,ASIRNPNSPLH
NA,TRBJ2-7,many,TRBV7-2,ASSLAPDSFYEQY
NA,TRBJ2-3,few,TRBV24-1,ATSDPRQTTDTQY
NA,TRBJ2-2,few,TRBV24-1,ATSDPPGGGVANTGELF
TRBD2,NA,NA,TRBV7-2,ASSPQTSGNTGELF